The next 8 T cell receptor beta chains were all read from a single sample in a study of TIL therapy for anti-PD-1-resistant metastatic lung cancer. Described time point: pre-treatment sample, taken before nivolumab and TIL therapy. Tumor tissue came from excised metastases, mostly pleural nodules or supraclavicular lymph nodes. The libraries were made with immunoSEQ v3. Assay used: immunoSEQ multiplex PCR; TCRdb lists only in-frame clones, some missing. Of roughly 9,500 clones in the sample, over 70% were seen once. The sample was tumor tissue, taken at baseline. The source of these receptors is a person aged 30 to 80 with non-small cell lung cancer.

This chain's CDR3 is CASSTTVNYGYTF. CDR3 coding DNA: TGTGCCAGCAGCACGACAGTTAACTATGGCTACACCTTC. The chain employs TRBV14 and TRBJ1-2; D is perhaps TRBD1 (5 bases). Trimming cost V 5 bases and J 1 base, with 8 bases left between them. The CDR3 runs 13 residues. Per germline, CDR1 SGHDN and CDR2 FVKESK.

CDR3 in amino acids: CASSLTGDTGNTIYF. Written as DNA, the CDR3 is TGCGCCAGCAGCCTCACAGGGGATACTGGAAACACCATATATTTT. The J gene is TRBJ1-3, the V gene TRBV5-1; 7 bases line up with TRBD1. J gave up 2 bases and V 4 bases, and 6 bases lay outside the gene matches. Germline V gene lookup returns CDR1 SGHRS and CDR2 YFSETQ. This CDR3 spans 15 amino acids.

This clone was observed a single time. The chain combines TRBV5-1 with TRBJ1-2, with D perhaps matching TRBD1 (6 bases). Trimming removed 4 bases from V and 0 bases from J, with 13 bases in between. The germline V gene has CDR1 SGHRS and CDR2 YFSETQ. This CDR3 has 15 amino acids. DNA for the CDR3: TGCGCCAGCAGCAAGCGGACAGATTCTAACTATGGCTACACCTTC. It specifies CASSKRTDSNYGYTF.

The chain uses TRBV7-9 and TRBJ2-4; D is perhaps TRBD1 (5 bases). The germline V and J ends were trimmed by 7 bases and 6 bases, with 13 bases remaining between them. There are 13 residues in the CDR3. Germline V lookup: CDR1 SEHNR, CDR2 FQNEAQ (reference sequence). CDR3 sequence: CASTPRRGNIQYF. The CDR3 nucleotides read TGTGCCAGCACCCCGAGAAGGGGAAACATTCAGTACTTC.

The V call is TRBV7-2, the J call TRBJ1-1, with 8 bases aligning to TRBD1. The ends lost 5 bases at V and 0 bases at J; junction bases unmatched: 5. The CDR3 is 15 residues long. Germline assignment: CDR1 SGHTA and CDR2 FQGNSA. The CDR3 coding sequence is TGTGCCAGCAGCGCCTTGACAGGGGTGAACACTGAAGCTTTCTTT. Amino acids: CASSALTGVNTEAFF. The variable domain in full, completed from reference TRBV7-2 and TRBJ1-1, reads GAGVSQSPSNKVTEKGKDVELRCDPISGHTALYWYRQSLGQGLEFLIYFQGNSAPDKSGLPSDRFSAERTGGSVSTLTIQRTQQEDSAVYLCASSALTGVNTEAFFGQGTRLTVV.

This clone was counted only a few times. The genes are TRBV27 and TRBJ2-3; D is ambiguous. V was trimmed by 3 bases and J by 4 bases, leaving 11 bases between them. Germline V gene data show CDR1 as MNHEY and CDR2 as SMNVEV (reference sequence). CDR3 length: 14 residues. The CDR3 loop is CASSFMGKADTQYF. The CDR3 DNA is TGTGCCAGCAGTTTTATGGGGAAGGCAGATACGCAGTATTTT.

The chain joins TRBV7-8 to TRBJ1-1; 7 positions agree with TRBD1. The CDR3 is 15 residues long. CDR1 SGHVS and CDR2 FQNEAQ come from the germline V gene. J was trimmed by 4 bases and V by 1 base; bases with no gene match: 6. The CDR3 spells CASSLVSAGGTEAFF. In DNA form, the CDR3 reads TGTGCCAGCAGCTTAGTGTCGGCAGGGGGCACTGAAGCTTTCTTT.

The chain couples TRBV7-9 to TRBJ2-6; D gene unclear. CDR1 is SEHNR and CDR2 is FQNEAQ in the germline V gene (reference sequence). Trimming left V 11 bases short and J 4 bases short, with 9 bases between. This CDR3 comprises 12 residues. Written as DNA, the CDR3 is TGTGCCGCGGTTGCCGGGGCCAACGTCCTGACTTTC. It codes for CAAVAGANVLTF.